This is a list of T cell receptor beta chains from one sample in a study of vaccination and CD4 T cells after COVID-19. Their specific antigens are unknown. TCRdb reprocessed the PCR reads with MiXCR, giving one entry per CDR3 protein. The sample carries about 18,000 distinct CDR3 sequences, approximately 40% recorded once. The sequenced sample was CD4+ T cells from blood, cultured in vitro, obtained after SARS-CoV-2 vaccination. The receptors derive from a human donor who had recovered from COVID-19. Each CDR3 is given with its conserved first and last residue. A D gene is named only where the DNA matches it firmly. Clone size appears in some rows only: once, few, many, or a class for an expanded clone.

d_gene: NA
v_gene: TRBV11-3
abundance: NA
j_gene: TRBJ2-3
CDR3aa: CASSLSELTDTQYF
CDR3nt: TGTGCCAGCAGCTTATCGGAACTAACAGATACGCAGTATTTT

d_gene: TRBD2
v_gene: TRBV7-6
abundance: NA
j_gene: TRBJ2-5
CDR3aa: CASSLVLAGATAKETQYF
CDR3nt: TGTGCCAGCAGCTTAGTACTAGCGGGAGCCACGGCCAAAGAGACCCAGTACTTC

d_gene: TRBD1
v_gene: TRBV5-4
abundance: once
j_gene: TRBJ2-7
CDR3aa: CASSLPGQGTYEQYF
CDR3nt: TGTGCCAGCAGCTTACCGGGACAGGGGACCTACGAGCAGTACTTC

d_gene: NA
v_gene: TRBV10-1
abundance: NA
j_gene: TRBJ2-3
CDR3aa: CASRRGTGLTDTQYF
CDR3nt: TGCGCCAGCAGGCGGGGGACAGGCCTCACAGATACGCAGTATTTT

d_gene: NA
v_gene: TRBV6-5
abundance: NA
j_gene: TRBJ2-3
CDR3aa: CASSYGNPGTDTQYF
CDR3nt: TGTGCCAGCAGTTACGGGAACCCGGGCACAGATACGCAGTATTTT

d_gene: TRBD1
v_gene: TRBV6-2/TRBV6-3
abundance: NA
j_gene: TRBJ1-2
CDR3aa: CASLRVTGAAWGYGYTF
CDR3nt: TGTGCCAGCTTGAGGGTAACAGGGGCCGCCTGGGGCTATGGCTACACCTTC

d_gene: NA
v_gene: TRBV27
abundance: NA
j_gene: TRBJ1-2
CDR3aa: CASSSPGSPPIGYTF
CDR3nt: TGTGCCAGCAGTTCCCCCGGGAGCCCTCCTATCGGCTACACCTTC

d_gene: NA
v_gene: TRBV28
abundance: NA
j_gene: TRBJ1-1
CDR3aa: CASSPSLFTEAFF
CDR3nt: TGTGCCAGCAGCCCTAGCCTCTTTACTGAAGCTTTCTTT

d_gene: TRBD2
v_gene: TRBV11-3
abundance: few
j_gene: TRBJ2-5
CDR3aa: CASSRGLADSQETQYF
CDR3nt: TGTGCCAGCAGCCGAGGACTAGCGGATTCCCAAGAGACCCAGTACTTC

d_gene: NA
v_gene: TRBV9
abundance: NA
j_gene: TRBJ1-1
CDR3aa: CASSASVGTEAFF
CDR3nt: TGTGCCAGCAGCGCCTCGGTGGGCACTGAAGCTTTCTTT

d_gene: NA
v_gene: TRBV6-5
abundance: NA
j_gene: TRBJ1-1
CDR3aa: CASSYSGGNTEAFF
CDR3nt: TGTGCCAGCAGTTACTCCGGGGGGAACACTGAAGCTTTCTTT

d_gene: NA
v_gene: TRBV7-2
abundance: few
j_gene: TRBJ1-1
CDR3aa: CASSLGRAGMNTEAFF
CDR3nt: TGTGCCAGCAGCTTAGGCAGGGCGGGCATGAACACTGAAGCTTTCTTT

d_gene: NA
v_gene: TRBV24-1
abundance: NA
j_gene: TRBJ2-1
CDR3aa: CATSDPRSPKAEQFF
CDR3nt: TGTGCCACCAGTGATCCCAGATCCCCCAAGGCTGAGCAGTTCTTC

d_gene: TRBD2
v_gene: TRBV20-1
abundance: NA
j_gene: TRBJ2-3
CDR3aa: CSARDSGSGKSDTQYF
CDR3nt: TGCAGTGCTAGAGATAGCGGTAGCGGGAAATCAGATACGCAGTATTTT

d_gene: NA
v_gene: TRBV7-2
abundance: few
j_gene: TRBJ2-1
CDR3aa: CASSLGTGNSQFF
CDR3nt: TGTGCCAGCAGCTTGGGGACCGGGAACTCGCAGTTCTTC

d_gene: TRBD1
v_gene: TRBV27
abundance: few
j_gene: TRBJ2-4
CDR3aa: CASSLRQGGNIQYF
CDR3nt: TGTGCCAGCAGTTTACGACAGGGTGGGAACATTCAGTACTTC

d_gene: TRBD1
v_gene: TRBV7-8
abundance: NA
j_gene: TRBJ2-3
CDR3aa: CASSLAEGQGAADTQYF
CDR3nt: TGTGCCAGCAGCTTAGCGGAGGGGCAGGGGGCCGCAGATACGCAGTATTTT

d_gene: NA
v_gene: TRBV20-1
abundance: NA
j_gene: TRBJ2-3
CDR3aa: CSARKGGTDTQYF
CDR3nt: TGCAGTGCTAGAAAGGGGGGCACAGATACGCAGTATTTT

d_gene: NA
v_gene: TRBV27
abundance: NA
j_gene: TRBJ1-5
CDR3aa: CASSFPQPQHF
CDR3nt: TGTGCCAGCAGTTTTCCTCAGCCCCAGCATTTT

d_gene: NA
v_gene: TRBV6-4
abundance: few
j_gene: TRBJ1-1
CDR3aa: CASSVEENTEAFF
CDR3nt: TGTGCCAGCAGTGTAGAGGAGAACACTGAAGCTTTCTTT

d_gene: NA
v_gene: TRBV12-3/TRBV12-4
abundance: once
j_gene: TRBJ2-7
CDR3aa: CASSFGRGEQYF
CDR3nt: TGTGCCAGCAGTTTTGGGAGAGGCGAGCAGTACTTC

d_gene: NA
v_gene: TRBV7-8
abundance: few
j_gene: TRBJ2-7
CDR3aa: CASSLARVGRTLDEQYF
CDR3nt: TGTGCCAGCAGCTTAGCGCGGGTGGGCAGGACTTTGGACGAGCAGTACTTC

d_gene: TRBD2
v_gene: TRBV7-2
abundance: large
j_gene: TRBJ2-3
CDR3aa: CASLASGTDTQYF
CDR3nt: TGTGCCAGCCTCGCTAGCGGGACAGATACGCAGTATTTT

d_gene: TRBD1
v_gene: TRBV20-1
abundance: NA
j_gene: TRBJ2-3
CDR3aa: CSASPGTGVSDTQYF
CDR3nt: TGCAGTGCTAGCCCCGGGACAGGGGTGTCGGATACGCAGTATTTT

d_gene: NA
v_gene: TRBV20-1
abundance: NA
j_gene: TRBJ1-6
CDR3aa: CSAQEALNSPLHF
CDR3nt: TGCAGTGCACAGGAGGCGCTGAATTCACCCCTCCACTTT

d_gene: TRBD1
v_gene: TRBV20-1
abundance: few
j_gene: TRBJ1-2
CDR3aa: CSARRTGKGGYTF
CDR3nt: TGCAGTGCTAGAAGGACAGGGAAGGGTGGCTACACCTTC

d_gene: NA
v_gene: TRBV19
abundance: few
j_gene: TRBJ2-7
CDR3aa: CASSTYAQSYEQYF
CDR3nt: TGTGCCAGTAGTACATACGCGCAGAGCTACGAGCAGTACTTC

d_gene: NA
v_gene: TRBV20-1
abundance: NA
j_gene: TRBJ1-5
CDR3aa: CSATRGGARNQPQHF
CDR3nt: TGCAGTGCTACGCGGGGGGGGGCACGCAATCAGCCCCAGCATTTT

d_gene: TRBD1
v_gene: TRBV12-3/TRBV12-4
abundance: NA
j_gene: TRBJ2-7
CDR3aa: CASSPLGQGNEQYF
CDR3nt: TGTGCCAGCAGTCCCCTGGGACAGGGTAACGAGCAGTACTTC

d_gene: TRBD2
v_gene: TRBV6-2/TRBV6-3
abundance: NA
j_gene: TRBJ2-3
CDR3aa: CASSDPKTPPSGRTDTQYF
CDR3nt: TGTGCCAGCAGTGACCCCAAAACCCCGCCTAGCGGGAGGACAGATACGCAGTATTTT

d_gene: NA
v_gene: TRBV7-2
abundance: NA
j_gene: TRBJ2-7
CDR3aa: CASSPDPGREQYF
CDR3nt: TGTGCCAGCAGCCCCGATCCAGGACGGGAGCAGTACTTC

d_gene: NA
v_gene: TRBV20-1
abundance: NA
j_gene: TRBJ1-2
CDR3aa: CSARAAGLGGYTF
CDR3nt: TGCAGTGCTAGAGCGGCAGGGCTGGGTGGCTACACCTTC

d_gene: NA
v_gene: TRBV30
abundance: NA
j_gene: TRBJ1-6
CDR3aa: CAWSVEGGGHNSPLHF
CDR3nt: TGTGCCTGGAGTGTAGAAGGGGGTGGCCATAATTCACCCCTCCACTTT

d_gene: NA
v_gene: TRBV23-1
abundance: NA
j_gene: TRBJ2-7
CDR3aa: CASSQLGPDTFYEQYF
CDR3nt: TGCGCCAGCAGTCAATTGGGGCCCGACACCTTCTACGAGCAGTACTTC

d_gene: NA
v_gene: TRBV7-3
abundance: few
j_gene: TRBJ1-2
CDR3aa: CASSLVPYGYTF
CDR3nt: TGTGCCAGCAGCTTAGTTCCCTATGGCTACACCTTC

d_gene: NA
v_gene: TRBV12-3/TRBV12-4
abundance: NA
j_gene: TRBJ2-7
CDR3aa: CASSLGSSGYEQYF
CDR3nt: TGTGCCAGCAGTTTGGGGAGTAGTGGGTACGAGCAGTACTTC

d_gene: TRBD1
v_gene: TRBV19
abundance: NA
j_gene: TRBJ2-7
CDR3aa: CASSDRTGMHEQYF
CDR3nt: TGTGCCAGTAGTGACCGGACAGGGATGCACGAGCAGTACTTC

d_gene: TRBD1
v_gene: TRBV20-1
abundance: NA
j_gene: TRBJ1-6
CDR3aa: CSADRDRTNSPLHF
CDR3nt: TGCAGTGCGGACCGGGACAGGACAAATTCACCCCTCCACTTT

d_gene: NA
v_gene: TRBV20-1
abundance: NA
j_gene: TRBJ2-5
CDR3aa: CSAGRTVFQETQYF
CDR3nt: TGCAGTGCGGGAAGGACAGTTTTTCAAGAGACCCAGTACTTC

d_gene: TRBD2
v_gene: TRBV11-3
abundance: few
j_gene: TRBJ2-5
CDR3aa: CASSPGTSGGGETQYF
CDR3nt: TGTGCCAGCAGCCCAGGGACTAGCGGGGGCGGAGAGACCCAGTACTTC

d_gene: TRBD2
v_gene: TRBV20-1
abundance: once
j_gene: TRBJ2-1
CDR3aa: CSAERLAGGYNEQFF
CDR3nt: TGCAGTGCTGAACGACTAGCGGGGGGCTACAATGAGCAGTTCTTC

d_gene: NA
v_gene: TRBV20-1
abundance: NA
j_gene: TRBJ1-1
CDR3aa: CSASRSLLPEAFF
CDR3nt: TGCAGTGCTAGTCGTTCCCTCTTGCCTGAAGCTTTCTTT

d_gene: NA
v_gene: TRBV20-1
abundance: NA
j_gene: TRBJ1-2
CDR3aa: CSASVGSWGRDYGYTF
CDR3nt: TGCAGTGCTAGCGTTGGTTCGTGGGGGAGGGACTATGGCTACACCTTC

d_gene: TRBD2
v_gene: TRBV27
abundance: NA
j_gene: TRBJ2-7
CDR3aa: CASSPPGTSGNEQYF
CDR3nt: TGTGCCAGCAGTCCCCCTGGGACTAGCGGGAACGAGCAGTACTTC

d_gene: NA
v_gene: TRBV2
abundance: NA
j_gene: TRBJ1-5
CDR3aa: CASKAQSGGGQPQHF
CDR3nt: TGTGCCAGCAAGGCCCAGTCGGGAGGAGGTCAGCCCCAGCATTTT

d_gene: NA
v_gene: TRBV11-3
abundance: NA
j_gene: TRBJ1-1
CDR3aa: CASSPYQGWAFF
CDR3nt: TGTGCCAGCAGCCCCTATCAGGGTTGGGCTTTCTTT

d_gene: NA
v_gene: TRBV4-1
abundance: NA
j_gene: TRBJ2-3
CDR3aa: CASSQTLAAADTQYF
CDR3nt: TGCGCCAGCAGCCAAACGCTTGCGGCCGCGGATACGCAGTATTTT

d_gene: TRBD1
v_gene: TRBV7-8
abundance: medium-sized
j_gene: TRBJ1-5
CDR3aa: CASSITGDGGQPQHF
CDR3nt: TGTGCCAGCAGCATCACAGGGGATGGTGGTCAGCCCCAGCATTTT

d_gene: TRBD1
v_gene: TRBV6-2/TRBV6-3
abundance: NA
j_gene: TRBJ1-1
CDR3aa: CASKGQGNTEAFF
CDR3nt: TGTGCCAGCAAAGGACAGGGGAACACTGAAGCTTTCTTT

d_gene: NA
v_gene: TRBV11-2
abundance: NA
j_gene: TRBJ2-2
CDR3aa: CASATNPTRGGELFF
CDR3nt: TGTGCCAGCGCTACCAACCCCACCCGGGGCGGGGAGCTGTTTTTT

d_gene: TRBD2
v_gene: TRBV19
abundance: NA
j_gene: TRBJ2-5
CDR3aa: CASSNSGSETQYF
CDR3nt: TGTGCCAGTAGTAATAGCGGGAGCGAGACCCAGTACTTC

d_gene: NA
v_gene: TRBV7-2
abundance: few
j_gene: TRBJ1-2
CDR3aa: CASSSGGGESSYGYTF
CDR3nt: TGTGCCAGCAGCTCGGGGGGCGGGGAGTCAAGCTATGGCTACACCTTC

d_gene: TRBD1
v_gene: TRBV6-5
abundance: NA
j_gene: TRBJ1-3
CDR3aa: CASSFPDRAGNTIYF
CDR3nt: TGTGCCAGCAGTTTCCCGGACAGGGCTGGAAACACCATATATTTT